Detailed here is one TCR beta chain. Its target is unknown. Both 60 Vbeta primers and 13 Jbeta primers went into the PCR. Only in-frame clones appear in the TCRdb table, and some are missing; sequencing was by immunoSEQ multiplex PCR. The sample has 250,000 or so clones, around 90% seen once. These data belong to a study of cytomegalovirus exposure and HLA in healthy donors. Across the study: Unique TCRs from HLA-typed donors, 65 million to 85 million of them, were held in an early data release. Study-wide results and caveats: Researchers catalogued 160 or so TCR beta chains as cytomegalovirus-associated. There were some V segments, including TRBV6-2 and TRBV6-3, excluded as indistinguishable.

Germline V gene data show CDR1 as SGHRS and CDR2 as YFSETQ. The CDR3 spans 16 residues. V lost 4 bases and J 6 bases, leaving 21 bases between the germline ends. The chain uses TRBV5-1 and TRBJ2-3; TRBD2 is a possible D gene (6 bases). The clonotype was recovered from a girl aged 2 to 9 in good health and CMV-seronegative. Input material: PBMCs. The CDR3 DNA is TGCGCCAGCAGCGCAGTCAGGGTGGAGGGCCCGGATACGCAGTATTTT. It translates to CASSAVRVEGPDTQYF.